The 10 T cell receptor beta chains below come from one sample, sequenced in a study of blood T cell repertoires in COVID-19. Clones were sequenced by immunoSEQ multiplex PCR, and TCRdb holds only the in-frame ones, with some missing. This sample has 200,000 to 250,000 clones, with around 86% found just once. The source material was peripheral blood. The receptors shown here come from a man at least 80 years old with acute or convalescent COVID-19.

The chain is built from TRBV5-1 and TRBJ2-1; TRBD2 matches at 12 bases. The CDR3 has 16 residues. After removal of 3 bases from V and 9 bases from J, the junction contained 10 bases not matched to a gene. Germline-derived CDR1 and CDR2 are SGHRS and YFSETQ. CDR3 DNA sequence: TGCGCCAGCAGCTCCGGAGGACTAGCGGGAAATGGTGAGCAGTTCTTC. It translates to CASSSGGLAGNGEQFF.

The chain is built from TRBV5-6 and TRBJ2-7; 8 bases are a match to TRBD2. Per germline, CDR1 SGHDT and CDR2 YYEEEE. CDR3 length equals 15 residues. The DNA for the CDR3 is TGTGCCAGCAACTTGTGGCGGGAGGACCTCTACGAGCAGTACGTC. Protein product: CASNLWREDLYEQYV.

The chain is built from TRBV7-3 and TRBJ2-1, with D perhaps TRBD2 (5 bases). The CDR3 length is 14 residues. The V gene's germline CDR1 is SGHTA and CDR2 FQGTGA. V shed 5 bases and J shed 2 bases, with 10 bases lying between them. Here the CDR3 DNA reads TGTGCCAGCAGCATCGACGGGACCTACAATGAGCAGTTCTTC. Translated, it gives CASSIDGTYNEQFF.

V and J are TRBV7-3 and TRBJ1-1, with TRBD1 identical over 8 bases. The germline gives CDR1 SGHTA, CDR2 FQGTGA. CDR3 length: 16 residues. The ends lost 2 bases at V and 4 bases at J; junction bases unmatched: 9. For the CDR3, the DNA is TGTGCCAGCAGCTTACACGGACAGGGTGCGGGCACTGAAGCTTTCTTT. This gives the protein CASSLHGQGAGTEAFF. The whole variable domain, remainder taken from reference TRBV7-3 and TRBJ1-1, is GAGVSQTPSNKVTEKGKYVELRCDPISGHTALYWYRQSLGQGPEFLIYFQGTGAADDSGLPNDRFFAVRPEGSVSTLKIQRTERGDSAVYLCASSLHGQGAGTEAFFGQGTRLTVV.

The chain combines TRBV4-2 with TRBJ2-7, with D possibly matching TRBD1 (6 bases). V shed 5 bases and J shed 0 bases, with 17 bases lying between them. CDR1 and CDR2 from the germline V gene are LGHNA and YNFKEQ. CDR3 length: 16 residues. The CDR3 is CASSAEWTVSSYEQYF. In nucleotides, the CDR3 is TGTGCCAGCAGCGCTGAATGGACAGTTTCCTCCTACGAGCAGTACTTC.

The chain links TRBV5-1 to TRBJ1-4; 7 nucleotides align to TRBD1. Germline V lookup: CDR1 SGHRS, CDR2 YFSETQ. The V segment lost 5 bases and the J segment 0 bases; nucleotides outside the gene matches: 7. The CDR3 covers 16 residues. The CDR3 loop reads CASSERTGPTNEKLFF. Here the CDR3 DNA reads TGCGCCAGCAGTGAAAGGACAGGCCCAACTAATGAAAAACTGTTTTTT.

The table lists this clone with a count of one. V gene TRBV28 combines with J gene TRBJ1-3; 7 nucleotides match TRBD1. The junction had 6 bases not matched to a gene; V was cut back by 4 bases and J by 3 bases. CDR1 is MDHEN, CDR2 SYDVKM, per germline. The CDR3 is 15 residues long. This CDR3 is CASSSGTVFGNTIYF. CDR3 nucleotides: TGTGCCAGCAGTTCCGGGACAGTCTTTGGAAACACCATATATTTT.

Concerning this clone: One end of the junction does not line up with germline, which may come from a read error. The J gene is TRBJ2-7, the V gene TRBV18, with D perhaps TRBD1 (6 bases). CDR3 length: 16 amino acids. Germline V gene sequence: CDR1 KGHSH, CDR2 LQKENI. Written as DNA, the CDR3 is TGTGCCAGCTCACCACCTAACAGGGTTTTGTCCTACGGGCAGTACTTC. This translates into CASSPPNRVLSYGQYF.

The chain carries TRBV7-2 and TRBJ2-1; the match to TRBD1 covers 9 bases. The V segment lost 6 bases and the J segment 2 bases; nucleotides outside the gene matches: 11. The CDR3 contains 17 residues. Germline CDR1 and CDR2: SGHTA and FQGNSA. DNA for the CDR3: TGTGCCAGCAGATCGAGACAGGGGGAATGGGCCTACAATGAGCAGTTCTTC. This sequence encodes CASRSRQGEWAYNEQFF.

A word on this clone: Other DNA sequences in this sample translate to the same CDR3. J is TRBJ2-2 and V is TRBV7-2, with 14 bases matching TRBD2. After removal of 1 base from V and 5 bases from J, the junction contained 0 bases not matched to a gene. The CDR3 totals 16 residues. Germline V gene sequence: CDR1 SGHTA, CDR2 FQGNSA. CDR3 residues: CASSLGTSGRTGELFF. Here the CDR3 DNA reads TGTGCCAGCAGCTTAGGGACTAGCGGGAGGACCGGGGAGCTGTTTTTT.